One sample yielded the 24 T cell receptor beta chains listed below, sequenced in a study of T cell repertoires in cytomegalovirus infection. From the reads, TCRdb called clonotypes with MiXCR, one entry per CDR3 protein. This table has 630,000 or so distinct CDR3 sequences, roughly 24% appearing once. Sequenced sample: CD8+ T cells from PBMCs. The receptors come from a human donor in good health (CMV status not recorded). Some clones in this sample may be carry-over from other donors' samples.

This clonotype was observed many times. CDR3 residues: CASSRLVNEQFF. Written as DNA, the CDR3 is TGTGCCAGCAGTCGACTAGTCAATGAGCAGTTCTTC. This rearrangement joins TRBV6-2 or TRBV6-3 to TRBJ2-1; D may be TRBD2 (6 bases). Germline V lookup: CDR1 MNHEY, CDR2 SVGEGT. The CDR3 sequence is 12 residues long. Trimming stripped 5 bases from V and 6 bases from J, with 8 bases between.

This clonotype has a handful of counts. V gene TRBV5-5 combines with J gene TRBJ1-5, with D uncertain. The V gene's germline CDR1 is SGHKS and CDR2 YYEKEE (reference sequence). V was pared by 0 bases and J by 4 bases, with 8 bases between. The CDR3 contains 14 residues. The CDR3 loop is CASSLAADNQPQHF. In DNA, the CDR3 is TGTGCCAGCAGCTTGGCCGCAGATAATCAGCCCCAGCATTTT.

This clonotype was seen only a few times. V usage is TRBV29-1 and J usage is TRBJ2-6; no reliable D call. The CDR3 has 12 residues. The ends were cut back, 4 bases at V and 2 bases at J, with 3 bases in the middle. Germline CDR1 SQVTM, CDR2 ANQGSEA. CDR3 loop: CSVATGANVLTF. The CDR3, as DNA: TGCAGCGTTGCGACTGGGGCCAACGTCCTGACTTTC.

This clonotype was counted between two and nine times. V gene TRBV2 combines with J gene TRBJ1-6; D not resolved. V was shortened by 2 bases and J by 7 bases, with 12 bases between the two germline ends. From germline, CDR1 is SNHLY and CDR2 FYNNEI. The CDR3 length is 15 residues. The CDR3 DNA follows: TGTGCCAGCAGTGAACCCGACGACTACAATTCACCCCTCCACTTT. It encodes CASSEPDDYNSPLHF.

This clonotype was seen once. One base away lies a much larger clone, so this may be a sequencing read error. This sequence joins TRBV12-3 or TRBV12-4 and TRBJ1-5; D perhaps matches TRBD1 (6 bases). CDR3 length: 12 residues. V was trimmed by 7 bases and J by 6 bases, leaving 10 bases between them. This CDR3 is CASNPQGQPQHF. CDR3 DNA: TGTGCCAGCAATCCACAGGGTCAGCCCCAGCATTTT.

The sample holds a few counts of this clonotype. CDR3 nucleotides: TGTGCCAGCAGTTACCCACCGGGAGATGGTCCCTACAATGAGCAGTTCTTC. This translates into CASSYPPGDGPYNEQFF. The chain is built from TRBV6-5 and TRBJ2-1, with D perhaps matching TRBD2 (6 bases). In germline, CDR1 is MNHEY, CDR2 SVGAGI. This CDR3 spans 17 amino acids. Trimming left V 2 bases short and J 2 bases short, with 16 bases between.

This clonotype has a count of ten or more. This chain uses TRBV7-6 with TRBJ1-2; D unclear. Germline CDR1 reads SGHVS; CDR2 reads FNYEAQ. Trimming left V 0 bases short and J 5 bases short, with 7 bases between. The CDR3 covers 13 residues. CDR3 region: CASSLAGLYGYTF. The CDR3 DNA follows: TGTGCCAGCAGCTTAGCCGGGCTTTATGGCTACACCTTC.

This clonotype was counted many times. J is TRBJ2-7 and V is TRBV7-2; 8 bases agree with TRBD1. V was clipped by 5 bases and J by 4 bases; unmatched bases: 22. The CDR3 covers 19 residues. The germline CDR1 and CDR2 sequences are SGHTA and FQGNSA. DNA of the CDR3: TGTGCCAGCAGCCCACTCGGGGCAGGGACAGGCCCCGCCCCTTACGAGCAGTACTTC. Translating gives CASSPLGAGTGPAPYEQYF.

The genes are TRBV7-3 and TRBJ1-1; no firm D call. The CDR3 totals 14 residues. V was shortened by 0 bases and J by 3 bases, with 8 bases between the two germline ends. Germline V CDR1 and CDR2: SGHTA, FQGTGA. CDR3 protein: CASSLTSLDTEAFF. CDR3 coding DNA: TGTGCCAGCAGCTTAACATCTCTGGACACTGAAGCTTTCTTT.

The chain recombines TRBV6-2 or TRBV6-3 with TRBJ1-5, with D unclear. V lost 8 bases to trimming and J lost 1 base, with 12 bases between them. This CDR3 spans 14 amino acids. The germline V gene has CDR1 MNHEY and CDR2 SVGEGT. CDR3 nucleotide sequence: TGTGCCAGCTTACAGACACTGAGCAATCAGCCCCAGCATTTT. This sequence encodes CASLQTLSNQPQHF.

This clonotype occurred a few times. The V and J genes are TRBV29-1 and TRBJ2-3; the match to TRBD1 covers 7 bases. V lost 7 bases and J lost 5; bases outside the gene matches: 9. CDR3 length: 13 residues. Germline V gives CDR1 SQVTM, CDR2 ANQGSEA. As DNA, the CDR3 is TGCAGCGCCACTTTTACAGGGGAAGATACGCAGTATTTT. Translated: CSATFTGEDTQYF.

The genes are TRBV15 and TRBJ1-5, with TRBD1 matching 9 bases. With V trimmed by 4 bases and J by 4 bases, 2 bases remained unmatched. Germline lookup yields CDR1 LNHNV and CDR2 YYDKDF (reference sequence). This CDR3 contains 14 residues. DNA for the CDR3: TGTGCCACCAGCAAGGACAGGGGAAATCAGCCCCAGCATTTT. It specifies CATSKDRGNQPQHF.

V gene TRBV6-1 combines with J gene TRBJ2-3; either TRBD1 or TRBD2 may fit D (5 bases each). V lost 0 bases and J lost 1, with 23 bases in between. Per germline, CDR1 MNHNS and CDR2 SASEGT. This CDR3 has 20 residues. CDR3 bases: TGTGCCAGCAGTGAAGCGGGGACCGTCGTCGTCTTCCTTGGCACAGATACGCAGTATTTT. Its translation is CASSEAGTVVVFLGTDTQYF.

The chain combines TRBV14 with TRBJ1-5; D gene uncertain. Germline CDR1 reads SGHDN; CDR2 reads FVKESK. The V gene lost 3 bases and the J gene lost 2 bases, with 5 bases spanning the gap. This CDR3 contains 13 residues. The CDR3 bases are TGTGCCAGCAGCCATGCCGGCAATCAGCCCCAGCATTTT. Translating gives CASSHAGNQPQHF.

The CDR3 sequence is CASSPPLGALNNSGANVLTF. DNA of the CDR3: TGTGCCAGCTCACCACCCCTAGGGGCGTTGAATAACTCTGGGGCCAACGTCCTGACTTTC. The genes are TRBV18 and TRBJ2-6; D perhaps matches TRBD1 (5 bases). Germline values: CDR1 KGHSH, CDR2 LQKENI. Between the trimmed V and J ends, which lost 0 bases and 0 bases, there was a span of 18 bases. There are 20 residues in the CDR3.

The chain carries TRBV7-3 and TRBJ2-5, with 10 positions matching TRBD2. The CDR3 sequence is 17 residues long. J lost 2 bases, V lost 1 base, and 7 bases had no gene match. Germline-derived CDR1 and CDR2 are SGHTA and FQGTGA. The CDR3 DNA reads TGTGCCAGCAGCTTAATCGGCCAGCGGGGGGGTCAAGAGACCCAGTACTTC. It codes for CASSLIGQRGGQETQYF.

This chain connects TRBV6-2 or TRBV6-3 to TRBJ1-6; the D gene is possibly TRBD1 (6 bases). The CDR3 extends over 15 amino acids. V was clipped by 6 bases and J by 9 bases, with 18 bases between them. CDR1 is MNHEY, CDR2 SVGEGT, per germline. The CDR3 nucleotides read TGTGCCAGCAGCTTCCGGGACACATTCGGTTCACCCCTCCACTTT. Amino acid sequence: CASSFRDTFGSPLHF.

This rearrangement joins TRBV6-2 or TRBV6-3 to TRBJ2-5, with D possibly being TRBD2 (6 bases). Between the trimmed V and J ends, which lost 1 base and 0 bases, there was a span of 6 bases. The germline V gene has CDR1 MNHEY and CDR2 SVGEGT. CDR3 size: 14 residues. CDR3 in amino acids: CASSYWEDQETQYF. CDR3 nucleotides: TGTGCCAGCAGTTACTGGGAGGACCAAGAGACCCAGTACTTC.

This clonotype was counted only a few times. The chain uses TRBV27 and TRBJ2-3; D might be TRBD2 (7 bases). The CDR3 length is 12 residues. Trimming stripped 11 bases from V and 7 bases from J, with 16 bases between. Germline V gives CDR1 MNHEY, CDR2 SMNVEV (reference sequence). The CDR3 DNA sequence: TGTGCCTCCTGGGGGGGCCGGAATACGCAGTATTTT. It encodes CASWGGRNTQYF.

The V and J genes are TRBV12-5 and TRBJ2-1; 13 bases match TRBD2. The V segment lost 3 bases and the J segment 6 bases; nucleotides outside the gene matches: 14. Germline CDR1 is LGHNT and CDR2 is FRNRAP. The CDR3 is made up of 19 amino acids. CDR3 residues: CASGFGTERLAGGSNEQFF. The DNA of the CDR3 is TGTGCTAGTGGTTTCGGGACCGAGAGACTAGCGGGGGGCAGCAATGAGCAGTTCTTC.

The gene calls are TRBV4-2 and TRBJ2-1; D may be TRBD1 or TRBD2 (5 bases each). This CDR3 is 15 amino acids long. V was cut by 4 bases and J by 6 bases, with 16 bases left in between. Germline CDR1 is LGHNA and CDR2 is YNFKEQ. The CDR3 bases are TGTGCCAGCAGCCTCCCGGGACGTACCGTCAATGAGCAGTTCTTC. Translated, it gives CASSLPGRTVNEQFF.

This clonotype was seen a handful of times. The CDR3 nucleotides are TGCAGTGCTAGGGTCAACGCCTACGAGCAGTACGTC. As protein: CSARVNAYEQYV. V and J are TRBV20-1 and TRBJ2-7; D not resolved. Germline assignment: CDR1 DFQATT and CDR2 SNEGSKA (reference sequence). This CDR3 has 12 amino acids. V lost 3 bases to trimming and J lost 2 bases, with 8 bases between them.

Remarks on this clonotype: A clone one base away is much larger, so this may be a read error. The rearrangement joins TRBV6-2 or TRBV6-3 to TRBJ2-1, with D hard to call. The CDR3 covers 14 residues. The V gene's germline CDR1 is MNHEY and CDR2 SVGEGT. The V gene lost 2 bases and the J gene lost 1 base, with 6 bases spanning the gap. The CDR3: CASSYRASYNEQFF. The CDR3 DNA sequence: TGTGCCAGCAGTTACCGGGCTTCCTACAATGAGCAGTTCTTC.

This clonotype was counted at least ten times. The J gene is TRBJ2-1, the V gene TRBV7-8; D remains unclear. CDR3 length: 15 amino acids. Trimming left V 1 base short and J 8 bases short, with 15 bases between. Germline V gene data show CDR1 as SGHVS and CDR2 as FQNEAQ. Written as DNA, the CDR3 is TGTGCCAGCAGCTTAGATGCCTCGCTTTGGGATGAGCAGTTCTTC. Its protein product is CASSLDASLWDEQFF.